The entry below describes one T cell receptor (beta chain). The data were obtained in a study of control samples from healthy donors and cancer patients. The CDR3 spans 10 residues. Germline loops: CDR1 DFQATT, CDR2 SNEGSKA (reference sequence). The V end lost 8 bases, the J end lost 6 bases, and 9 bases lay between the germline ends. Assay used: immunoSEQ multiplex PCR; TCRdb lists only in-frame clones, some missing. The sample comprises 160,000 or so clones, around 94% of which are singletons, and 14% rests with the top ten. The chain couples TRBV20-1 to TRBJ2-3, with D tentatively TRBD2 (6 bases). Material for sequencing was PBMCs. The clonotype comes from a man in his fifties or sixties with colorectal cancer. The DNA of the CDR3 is TGCAGTCCGCTAGCGGATACGCAGTATTTT. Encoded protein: CSPLADTQYF.